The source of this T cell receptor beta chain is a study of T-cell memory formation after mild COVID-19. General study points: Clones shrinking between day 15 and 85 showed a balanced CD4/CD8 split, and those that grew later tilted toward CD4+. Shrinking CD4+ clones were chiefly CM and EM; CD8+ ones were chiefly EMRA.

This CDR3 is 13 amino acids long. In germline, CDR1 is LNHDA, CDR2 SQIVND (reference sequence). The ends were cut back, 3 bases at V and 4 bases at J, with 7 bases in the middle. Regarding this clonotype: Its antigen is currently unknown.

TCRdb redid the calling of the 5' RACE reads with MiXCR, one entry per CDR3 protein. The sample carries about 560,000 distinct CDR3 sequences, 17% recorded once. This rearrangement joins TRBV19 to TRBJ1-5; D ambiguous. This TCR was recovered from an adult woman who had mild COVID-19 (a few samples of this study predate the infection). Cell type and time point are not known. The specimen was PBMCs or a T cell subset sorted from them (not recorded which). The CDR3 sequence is CASSIMVNQPQHF. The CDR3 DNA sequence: TGTGCCAGTAGTATTATGGTTAATCAGCCCCAGCATTTT.